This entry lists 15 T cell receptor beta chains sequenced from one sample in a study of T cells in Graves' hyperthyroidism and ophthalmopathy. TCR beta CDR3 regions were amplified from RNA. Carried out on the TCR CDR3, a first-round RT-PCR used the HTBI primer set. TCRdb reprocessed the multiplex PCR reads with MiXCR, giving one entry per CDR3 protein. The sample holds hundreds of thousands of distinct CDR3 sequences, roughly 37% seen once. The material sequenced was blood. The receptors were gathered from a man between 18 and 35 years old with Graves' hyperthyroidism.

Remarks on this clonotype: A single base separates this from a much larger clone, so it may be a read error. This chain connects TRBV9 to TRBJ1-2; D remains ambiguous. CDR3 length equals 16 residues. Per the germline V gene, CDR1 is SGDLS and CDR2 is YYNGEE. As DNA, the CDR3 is TGTGCCGGCAGCGAGCGGACCCTTACAGAGGAATATGGCTACACCTTC. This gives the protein CAGSERTLTEEYGYTF.

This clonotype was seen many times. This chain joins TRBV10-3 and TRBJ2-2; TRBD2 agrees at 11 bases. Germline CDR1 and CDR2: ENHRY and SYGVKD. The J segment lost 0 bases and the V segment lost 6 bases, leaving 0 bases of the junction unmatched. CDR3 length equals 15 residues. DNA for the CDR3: TGTGCCATCAGGACTAGCGGGACGAACACCGGGGAGCTGTTTTTT. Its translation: CAIRTSGTNTGELFF.

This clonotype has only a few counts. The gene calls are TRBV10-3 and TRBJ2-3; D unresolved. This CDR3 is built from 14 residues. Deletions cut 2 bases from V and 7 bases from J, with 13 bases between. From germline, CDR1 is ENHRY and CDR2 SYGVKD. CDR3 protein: CAISEPDGPHTQYF. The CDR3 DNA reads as TGTGCCATCAGTGAGCCCGACGGCCCCCATACGCAGTATTTT.

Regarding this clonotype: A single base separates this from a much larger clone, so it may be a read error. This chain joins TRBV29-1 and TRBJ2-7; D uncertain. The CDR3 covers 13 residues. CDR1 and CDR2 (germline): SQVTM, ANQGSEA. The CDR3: CSVLPANSHEQYF. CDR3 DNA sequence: TGCAGCGTCCTGCCTGCGAACTCCCACGAGCAGTACTTC.

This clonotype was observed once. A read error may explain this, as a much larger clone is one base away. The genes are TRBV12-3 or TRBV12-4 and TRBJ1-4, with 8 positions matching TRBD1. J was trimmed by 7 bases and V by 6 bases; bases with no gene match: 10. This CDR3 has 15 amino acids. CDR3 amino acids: CASRRTGTNGEKLFF. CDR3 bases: TGTGCCAGCAGGCGGACAGGGACCAACGGTGAAAAACTGTTTTTT.

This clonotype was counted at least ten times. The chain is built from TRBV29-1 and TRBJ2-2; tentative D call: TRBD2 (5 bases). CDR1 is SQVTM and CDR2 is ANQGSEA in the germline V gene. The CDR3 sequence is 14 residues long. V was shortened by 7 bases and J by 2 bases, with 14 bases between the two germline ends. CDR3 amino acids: CSAEGQPNTGELFF. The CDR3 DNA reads TGCAGCGCCGAGGGCCAGCCAAACACCGGGGAGCTGTTTTTT.

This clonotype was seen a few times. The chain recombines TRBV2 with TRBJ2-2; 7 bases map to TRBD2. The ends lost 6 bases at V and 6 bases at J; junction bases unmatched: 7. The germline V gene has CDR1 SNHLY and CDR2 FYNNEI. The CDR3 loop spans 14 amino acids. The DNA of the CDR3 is TGTGCCAGCAGCCGATCGGGGGGACCCGGGGAGCTGTTTTTT. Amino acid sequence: CASSRSGGPGELFF.

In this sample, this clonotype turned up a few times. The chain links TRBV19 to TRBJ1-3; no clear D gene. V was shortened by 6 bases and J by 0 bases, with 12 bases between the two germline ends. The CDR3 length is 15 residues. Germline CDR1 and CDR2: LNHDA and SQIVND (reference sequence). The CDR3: CASRTGRSSGNTIYF. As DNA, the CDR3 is TGTGCCAGTAGGACCGGACGGAGCTCTGGAAACACCATATATTTT.

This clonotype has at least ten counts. CDR3 nucleotides: TGTGCCAGCAGCGCAGCGGGAGGGCTCCAAGAGACCCAGTACTTC. It codes for CASSAAGGLQETQYF. V gene TRBV7-6 combines with J gene TRBJ2-5; TRBD2 agrees at 10 bases. Trimming took 5 bases from V and 1 from J; bases not matched to a gene: 4. The CDR3 sequence is 15 residues long. From germline, CDR1 is SGHVS and CDR2 FNYEAQ.

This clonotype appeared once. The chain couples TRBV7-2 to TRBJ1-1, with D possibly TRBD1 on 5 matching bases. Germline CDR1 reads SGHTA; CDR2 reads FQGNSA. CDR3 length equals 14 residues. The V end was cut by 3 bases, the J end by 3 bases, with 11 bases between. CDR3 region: CASSLNSGHTEAFF. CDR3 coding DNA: TGTGCCAGCAGCTTGAACTCAGGGCACACTGAAGCTTTCTTT.

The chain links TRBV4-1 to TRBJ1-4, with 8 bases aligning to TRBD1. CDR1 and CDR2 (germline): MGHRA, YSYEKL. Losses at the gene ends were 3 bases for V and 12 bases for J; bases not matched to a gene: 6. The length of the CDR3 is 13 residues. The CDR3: CASSQQGAGELFF. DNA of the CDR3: TGCGCCAGCAGCCAGCAGGGGGCCGGGGAACTGTTTTTT.

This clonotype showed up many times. CDR3 nucleotide sequence: TGTGCCATCAGTGACGGTCAGGGAACGGAGACCCAGTACTTC. Protein sequence: CAISDGQGTETQYF. The J gene is TRBJ2-5, the V gene TRBV10-3; maybe TRBD1 (5 bases). V was shortened by 3 bases and J by 5 bases, with 13 bases between the two germline ends. Germline V gene sequence: CDR1 ENHRY, CDR2 SYGVKD. This CDR3 comprises 14 residues.

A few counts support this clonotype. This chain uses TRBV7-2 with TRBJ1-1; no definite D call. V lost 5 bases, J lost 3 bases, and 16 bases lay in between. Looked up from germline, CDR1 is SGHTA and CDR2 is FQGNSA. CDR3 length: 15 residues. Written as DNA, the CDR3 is TGTGCCAGCAGCCAAGACCGTGGCGGAGACACTGAAGCTTTCTTT. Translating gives CASSQDRGGDTEAFF.

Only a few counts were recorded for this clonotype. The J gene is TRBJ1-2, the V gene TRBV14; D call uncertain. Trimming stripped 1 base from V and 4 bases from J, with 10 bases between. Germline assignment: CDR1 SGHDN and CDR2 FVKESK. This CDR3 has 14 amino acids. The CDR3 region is CASSQGVDFYGYTF. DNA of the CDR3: TGTGCCAGCAGCCAAGGGGTAGACTTCTATGGCTACACCTTC.

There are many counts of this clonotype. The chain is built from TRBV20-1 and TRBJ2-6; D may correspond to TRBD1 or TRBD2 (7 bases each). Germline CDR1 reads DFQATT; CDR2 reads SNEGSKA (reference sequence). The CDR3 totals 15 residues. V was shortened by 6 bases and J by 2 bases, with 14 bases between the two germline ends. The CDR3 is CSAQGGRAGANVLTF. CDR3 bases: TGCAGTGCCCAGGGGGGGAGAGCTGGGGCCAACGTCCTGACTTTC.